This entry features one TCR beta chain sequence. Its specificity is not known. This record belongs to a study of glioma-infiltrating T cells. Notes on the study in general: Above-expected tissue-blood divergence occurred in all gliomas, most in low-grade ones. CDR3 overlap between tissue and blood was very small.

The iRepertoire nested amplicon-rescue multiplex PCR amplified TCR alpha and beta CDR3s from RNA. For one-step reverse transcription and amplification, 100-400 ng of tissue mRNA or PBMC total RNA was used. Each CDR3 protein gets one entry after TCRdb re-called the multiplex PCR reads with MiXCR. The profile shows about 140,000 distinct CDR3 sequences, 35% to 50% of them singletons. The clonotype was recovered from a human donor with low-grade glioma or glioblastoma, undergoing nonglioma brain surgery, or in good health (not recorded which). Input material: glioma tissue, nonneoplastic brain tissue, or PBMCs (not recorded which).

Here the CDR3 reads CASSRPMDSNQPQHF. The CDR3, as DNA: TGTGCCAGCAGCCGCCCCATGGATAGCAATCAGCCCCAGCATTTT. The J gene is TRBJ1-5, the V gene TRBV28; D not certain. This CDR3 is 15 amino acids long. V was trimmed by 6 bases and J by 0 bases, leaving 12 bases between them. The germline gives CDR1 MDHEN, CDR2 SYDVKM.